This note documents a single T cell receptor beta chain sequence. Germline CDR1 reads GTSNPN; CDR2 reads SVGIG (reference sequence). The CDR3 totals 13 residues. Trimming removed 0 bases from V and 3 bases from J, with 9 bases in between. Assay: immunoSEQ multiplex PCR; the TCRdb copy retains only in-frame clones and omits some. The sample contains around 130,000 clones, more than 70% of which appear only once. This sample is drawn from a study of blood T cell repertoires in COVID-19. The source material was peripheral blood. The chain employs TRBV30 and TRBJ2-7; weak D call: TRBD1 (5 bases). The receptor was derived from a human donor in a cohort sampled during active COVID-19. CDR3 protein: CAWSVQALYEQYF. DNA for the CDR3: TGTGCCTGGAGTGTACAGGCCCTCTACGAGCAGTACTTC.